This T cell receptor (beta chain) was documented in a study of blood T cell repertoires in COVID-19. Study-level background: COVID-19 samples collected from the United States, Italy and Spain covered acute and convalescent phases. T cells, B-cell-depleted T cells, or PBMCs supplied cDNA or gDNA.

The assay was immunoSEQ multiplex PCR, and TCRdb's table has in-frame clones only and misses some. There are about 130,000 clones in the sample; roughly 83% occur only once, and over 9% lies in the top ten. This CDR3 contains 14 residues. Trimming removed 1 base at V and 2 bases at J, with 10 bases between. CDR1 is SGHTS, CDR2 YDEGEE, per germline. The sequence was collected from a man aged 50 to 60 who had recovered from COVID-19. The sample taken for sequencing was PBMCs or T cells enriched from blood (not recorded which). V and J are TRBV5-8 and TRBJ2-7, with unresolved D. DNA of the CDR3: TGTGCCAGCAGCTTGACCGGCGGTGCCTACGAGCAGTACTTC. It yields the protein CASSLTGGAYEQYF. The whole variable domain, remainder taken from reference TRBV5-8 and TRBJ2-7, is EAGVTQSPTHLIKTRGQQATLRCSPISGHTSVYWYQQALGLGLQFLLWYDEGEERNRGNFPPRFSGRQFPNYSSELNVNALELEDSALYLCASSLTGGAYEQYFGPGTRLTVT.